This T cell receptor (beta chain) stems from a study of cytotoxic CD8 clonotypes in ibrutinib-treated CLL. CDR3 length: 14 amino acids. Germline CDR1 LGHNA, CDR2 YSLEER. After removal of 5 bases from V and 1 base from J, the junction contained 4 bases not matched to a gene. The method was immunoSEQ multiplex PCR; TCRdb's version includes in-frame clones alone and lacks a portion of them. The sample gives about 250,000 clones, 70% of which show up once; approximately 15% is in the top ten. This sequence joins TRBV4-3 and TRBJ2-7; 8 bases line up with TRBD1. This TCR was sampled from a human donor with chronic lymphocytic leukemia. Sequences were derived from PBMCs, sampled after 24 months of ibrutinib treatment. The CDR3: CASSMRTGSYEQYF. CDR3 nucleotides: TGCGCCAGCAGCATGAGGACAGGGTCCTACGAGCAGTACTTC.